Given below is one T cell receptor beta chain in context. The antigen is unknown. The data stem from a study of T cell repertoires in cytomegalovirus infection. Study background: Used in the study were CMV epitopes, some recently identified and HLA-C-restricted, others well-studied and HLA-B-restricted.

TCRdb used MiXCR to reprocess the reads, holding one entry per CDR3 protein. The table lists around 540,000 distinct CDR3 sequences, roughly 34% of them singletons. This CDR3 is built from 15 residues. V lost 2 bases to trimming and J lost 1 base; unmatched junction nucleotides: 7. Germline V CDR1 and CDR2: DFQATT, SNEGSKA (reference sequence). Study-level points and caveats: Predominance within the ex vivo response was attributable to HLA-C-restricted CMV-specific TCR beta clonotypes.

The material was cultured PBMCs, obtained from culture after CMV antigen stimulation. The chain has TRBV20-1 and TRBJ1-1; 7 bases match TRBD1. This clonotype was sampled from a human donor in good health (CMV status not recorded). Some clones in this sample may be carry-over from other donors' samples. The CDR3 here is CSARTRRDRNTEAFF. CDR3 coding DNA: TGCAGTGCTAGAACCCGCCGGGACAGGAACACTGAAGCTTTCTTT.